This is a list of T cell receptor beta chains from one sample in a study of T cell repertoires in cytomegalovirus infection. These TCRs are of unknown antigen specificity. Each CDR3 protein gets one entry after TCRdb re-called the reads with MiXCR. The sample lists under 150,000 distinct CDR3 sequences; under 30% were seen once. Input material: PBMCs, sequenced either directly or after in vitro stimulation (not recorded which). The receptors originated from a human donor in good health (CMV status not recorded). Some clones in this sample may be carry-over from other donors' samples. The CDR3 runs from the conserved cysteine through the conserved F or W. A D gene is named only where the DNA matches it firmly. Some rows mark clone size as missing; the rest say once, few, many or name a class of expanded clone.

d_gene	abundance	v_gene	j_gene	CDR3nt	CDR3aa
.	few	TRBV7-9	TRBJ2-1	TGTGCCAGTTTGAGCGGGCGGGATGAGCAGTTCTTC	CASLSGRDEQFF
TRBD2	many	TRBV7-2	TRBJ2-3	TGTGCCAGCAGGACTAGCGGGAGGGCCACAGATACGCAGTATTTT	CASRTSGRATDTQYF
TRBD2	few	TRBV10-3	TRBJ2-5	TGTGCCATCAGTGACCCGGGACTAGCGGACGGGGAGACCCAGTACTTC	CAISDPGLADGETQYF
.	many	TRBV7-2	TRBJ2-3	TGTGCCAGCAGCCAATCTCGGGCAGATACGCAGTATTTT	CASSQSRADTQYF
TRBD2	many	TRBV5-8	TRBJ2-1	TGTGCCAGCAGCTTCACTCGGACTAGCGGAGCCTACAATGAGCAGTTCTTC	CASSFTRTSGAYNEQFF
.	.	TRBV15	TRBJ1-2	TGTGCCACCAGCAGAGATTTGAGTACGAGCTATGGCTACACCTTC	CATSRDLSTSYGYTF
.	few	TRBV28	TRBJ1-4	TGTGCCAGCTTGGCAGGGCCTAATGAAAAACTGTTTTTT	CASLAGPNEKLFF
TRBD2	few	TRBV11-2	TRBJ2-1	TGTGCCAGCAGCTCAAGGACTAGCGGGACTGAGCAGTTCTTC	CASSSRTSGTEQFF
.	few	TRBV4-3	TRBJ1-1	TGCGCCAGCAGCCAAGGGGCGGGCGTTGAAGCTTTCTTT	CASSQGAGVEAFF
.	.	TRBV4-3	TRBJ1-3	TGCGCCAGCAGCCAAGAGCGGGGTACTGGAAACACCATATATTTT	CASSQERGTGNTIYF
TRBD1	few	TRBV28	TRBJ1-2	TGTGCCAGCAGTCTACAGGGGTACTATGGCTACACCTTC	CASSLQGYYGYTF
.	.	TRBV19	TRBJ2-7	TGTGCCAGTAGTATATCCGGCGAGCAGTACTTC	CASSISGEQYF
TRBD1	.	TRBV6-5	TRBJ1-6	TGTGCCACCACAGGGGGCTATAATTCACCCCTCCACTTT	CATTGGYNSPLHF
.	.	TRBV7-9	TRBJ1-4	TGTGCCAGCAGCTTAGTGGAGAGGAATGAAAAACTGTTTTTT	CASSLVERNEKLFF
TRBD1	once	TRBV6-2/TRBV6-3	TRBJ1-5	TGTGCCAGCAGGCCGACAGGGGGCCCAGTTCAGCCCCAGCATTTT	CASRPTGGPVQPQHF
.	many	TRBV4-1	TRBJ2-3	TGCGCCAGCAGCCAAGGCTTCGGGCCTCGGAGCACAGATACGCAGTATTTT	CASSQGFGPRSTDTQYF
TRBD1	.	TRBV25-1	TRBJ1-2	TGTGCCAGCAGTGATGCGACAGGGAATGGCTACACCTTC	CASSDATGNGYTF
.	.	TRBV10-3	TRBJ2-3	TGTGCCATCAGTGACCTTAACAGGGTTAGCACAGATACGCAGTATTTT	CAISDLNRVSTDTQYF
.	.	TRBV5-1	TRBJ2-7	TGCGCCAGCAGCGCGACGGTTTACGAGCAGTACTTC	CASSATVYEQYF
.	.	TRBV28	TRBJ1-5	TGTGCCAGCAGTTTATCCGCAGGGGCACGCAATCAGCCCCAGCATTTT	CASSLSAGARNQPQHF
TRBD2	many	TRBV7-2	TRBJ2-5	TGTGCCAGCAGCTGGTACGAGGCGGGAGGGATAGAGACCCAGTACTTC	CASSWYEAGGIETQYF
TRBD2	.	TRBV12-3/TRBV12-4	TRBJ2-1	TGTGCCAGCAGGACGACTAGCGGGAGGGCTGGTGAGCAGTTCTTC	CASRTTSGRAGEQFF